The table lists the clone carrying this TCR beta chain with a few counts. The data are from a study of blood T cell repertoires in COVID-19. Background on the study: Samples of COVID-19 (acute and convalescent) were obtained from the United States, Italy and Spain. The cDNA or gDNA used as material had been derived from T cells, B-cell-depleted T cells, or PBMCs.

In the original analysis: Researchers report that nucleated cell counts were estimated from reference gene primer amplification. The table came from immunoSEQ multiplex PCR; TCRdb's copy has only in-frame clones and leaves some out. V and J calls plus clone size are reproduced from that table; the DNA served to infer D and trimming. This sample yields 75,000 to 100,000 clones, of which around 88% are seen a single time; approximately 5.9% belongs to the top ten. Trimming removed 5 bases from V and 4 bases from J, with 15 bases in between. Looked up from germline, CDR1 is LNHDA and CDR2 is SQIVND (reference sequence). This CDR3 comprises 15 residues.

The sequence was collected from a man aged 55 to 69 with acute or convalescent COVID-19. This chain joins TRBV19 and TRBJ1-5; weak D call: TRBD1 (5 bases). Input material: peripheral blood. DNA of the CDR3: TGTGCCAGTAGTCCAAGGGGAGGTAAAAATCAGCCCCAGCATTTT. Translating it yields CASSPRGGKNQPQHF.